The 12 T cell receptor beta chains presented below share a single source sample, sequenced in a study of PD-1 blockade in classical Hodgkin lymphoma. Time point specified: newly diagnosed, previously untreated cHL patient sample. Libraries were prepared by immunoSEQ multiplex PCR; TCRdb keeps only in-frame clonotypes and omits some of them. Of tens of thousands of clones detected, 90% to 95% appear once; the ten largest clones hold approximately 5%. Specimen: peripheral blood mononuclear cells (PBMCs). These receptors all come from a human donor with classical Hodgkin lymphoma.

The rearrangement links TRBV27 to TRBJ2-7; 9 bases align to TRBD1. Germline values: CDR1 MNHEY, CDR2 SMNVEV (reference sequence). V was pared by 2 bases and J by 3 bases, with 2 bases of the junction left unmatched. CDR3 length equals 14 residues. CDR3 protein: CASSLGTGFYEQYF. CDR3 DNA: TGTGCCAGCAGTTTAGGGACAGGGTTCTACGAGCAGTACTTC.

V and J are TRBV19 and TRBJ1-1; D remains ambiguous. The germline CDR1 and CDR2 sequences are LNHDA and SQIVND (reference sequence). V lost 5 bases, J lost 1 base, and 11 bases lay in between. This CDR3 has 14 amino acids. The CDR3 sequence is CASSLTDQNTEAFF. The CDR3 region has the DNA TGTGCCAGTAGTCTTACAGATCAGAACACTGAAGCTTTCTTT.

The rearrangement uses TRBV19 and TRBJ2-3; D uncertain. Per the germline V gene, CDR1 is LNHDA and CDR2 is SQIVND (reference sequence). CDR3 size: 20 residues. Trimming cost V 1 base and J 0 bases, with 23 bases left between them. The CDR3 here is CASSIGVLQPVFTSTDTQYF. The CDR3 nucleotides are TGTGCCAGTAGTATAGGGGTCTTACAGCCGGTTTTTACGAGCACAGATACGCAGTATTTT.

This chain joins TRBV19 and TRBJ1-2; D is unclear. Trimming left V 4 bases short and J 3 bases short, with 3 bases between. This CDR3 has 11 amino acids. The germline gives CDR1 LNHDA, CDR2 SQIVND (reference sequence). DNA of the CDR3: TGTGCCAGTAGTAATTACTATGGCTACACCTTC. This codes for CASSNYYGYTF.

This clone was detected once. The chain has TRBV5-4 and TRBJ1-5; D perhaps matches TRBD1 (6 bases). Germline CDR1 reads SGHNT; CDR2 reads YYREEE (reference sequence). The CDR3 covers 14 residues. V lost 7 bases and J 4 bases, leaving 15 bases between the germline ends. The DNA of the CDR3 is TGTGCCAGCCAGCAACAGGGAGGTAATCAGCCCCAGCATTTT. Residues: CASQQQGGNQPQHF. The full variable domain, with the rest looked up from reference TRBV5-4 and TRBJ1-5, is ETGVTQSPTHLIKTRGQQVTLRCSSQSGHNTVSWYQQALGQGPQFIFQYYREEENGRGNFPPRFSGLQFPNYSSELNVNALELDDSALYLCASQQQGGNQPQHFGDGTRLSIL.

The chain is built from TRBV4-1 and TRBJ1-1; no definite D call. The CDR3 is made up of 15 amino acids. Germline loops: CDR1 MGHRA, CDR2 YSYEKL. V was cut by 3 bases and J by 3 bases, with 14 bases left in between. The CDR3 sequence is CASSQRGARDTEAFF. The CDR3 DNA reads TGCGCCAGCAGCCAGAGAGGAGCGAGGGACACTGAAGCTTTCTTT.

The chain recombines TRBV30 with TRBJ1-1; TRBD1 aligns across 7 bases. The germline V gene encodes CDR1 GTSNPN and CDR2 SVGIG (reference sequence). This CDR3 has 14 amino acids. The ends lost 0 bases at V and 4 bases at J; junction bases unmatched: 5. This CDR3 reads CAWSVGAGGTEAFF. CDR3 nucleotide sequence: TGTGCCTGGAGTGTAGGGGCAGGGGGCACTGAAGCTTTCTTT.

This clone is a singleton in its sample. The chain couples TRBV4-1 to TRBJ2-1; TRBD2 agrees at 12 bases. This CDR3 contains 17 residues. The V segment lost 3 bases and the J segment 6 bases; nucleotides outside the gene matches: 9. Looked up from germline, CDR1 is MGHRA and CDR2 is YSYEKL. CDR3 residues: CASSHNLGTSGSNEQFF. The CDR3 DNA reads as TGCGCCAGCAGCCATAACCTCGGGACTAGCGGGTCCAATGAGCAGTTCTTC.

The rearrangement links TRBV4-3 to TRBJ1-2; D is undetermined. Germline CDR1 reads LGHNA; CDR2 reads YSLEER. The CDR3 sequence is 15 residues long. V was pared by 0 bases and J by 4 bases, with 12 bases between. This chain's CDR3 is CASSQELDGSYGYTF. CDR3 nucleotides: TGCGCCAGCAGCCAAGAACTTGACGGATCCTATGGCTACACCTTC.

The chain carries TRBV18 and TRBJ1-1; TRBD1 is a possible D gene (5 bases). Trimming removed 3 bases from V and 6 bases from J, with 20 bases in between. Germline V gene lookup returns CDR1 KGHSH and CDR2 LQKENI. The CDR3 has 16 residues. CDR3 loop: CASSPRPGTASAEAFF. DNA of the CDR3: TGTGCCAGCTCACCCCGACCCGGGACGGCTTCGGCTGAAGCTTTCTTT. Full variable domain (outside the CDR3, taken from reference TRBV18 and TRBJ1-1): NAGVMQNPRHLVRRRGQEARLRCSPMKGHSHVYWYRQLPEEGLKFMVYLQKENIIDESGMPKERFSAEFPKEGPSILRIQQVVRGDSAAYFCASSPRPGTASAEAFFGQGTRLTVV.

J is TRBJ2-5 and V is TRBV6-5, with D perhaps assigned TRBD1 or TRBD2 (5 bases each). The CDR3 length is 16 residues. Germline V CDR1 and CDR2: MNHEY, SVGAGI. Trimming stripped 2 bases from V and 4 bases from J, with 17 bases between. CDR3 sequence (DNA): TGTGCCAGCAGTTACCGGTATGGGACGTATATAGAGACCCAGTACTTC. It specifies CASSYRYGTYIETQYF.

The chain joins TRBV6-1 to TRBJ1-6; D gene uncertain. The V gene lost 5 bases and the J gene lost 8 bases, with 10 bases spanning the gap. The CDR3 is made up of 13 amino acids. Germline V gene lookup returns CDR1 MNHNS and CDR2 SASEGT. In DNA, the CDR3 is TGTGCCAGCAGTTCCGAGGTTGATTCACCCCTCCACTTT. Translating it yields CASSSEVDSPLHF.